The rows below give T cell receptor beta chains drawn from one sample of a study of shared clonotypes between healthy human individuals. Sequencing was performed with immunoSEQ multiplex PCR; in TCRdb, only in-frame clones are kept and a portion is missing. Among more than 2 million clones listed, 90% to 95% were seen once. Sequencing was done on a sample of naive CD4+ T cells sorted from blood. These receptor sequences come from a man in his late teens or twenties in good health. Both conserved end residues are part of each CDR3. The order of the fields is J gene, D gene, V gene, clone size, CDR3 length, CDR3 DNA, CDR3 protein. D genes are given only for firm matches. Clone size is shown for a subset of rows, as once, few, many or a class of expanded clone.

J: TRBJ1-2; D: NA; V: TRBV6-1; size: few; length: 15; DNA: TGTGCCAGCAGTGAAGGGACAGTCAGGAACTATGGCTACACCTTC; CDR3: CASSEGTVRNYGYTF
J: TRBJ2-7; D: NA; V: TRBV4-1; size: NA; length: 14; DNA: TGCGCCAGCAGCCAAGGGGAGAGCTCCTACGAGCAGTACTTC; CDR3: CASSQGESSYEQYF
J: TRBJ2-7; D: NA; V: TRBV28; size: NA; length: 14; DNA: TGTGCCAGCAGTTTAGGGGGCAGGATCTACGAGCAGTACTTC; CDR3: CASSLGGRIYEQYF
J: TRBJ2-5; D: TRBD2; V: TRBV11-2; size: NA; length: 18; DNA: TGTGCCAGCAGCTTGAGGACTAGCGGGGGGCGATACCAAGAGACCCAGTACTTC; CDR3: CASSLRTSGGRYQETQYF
J: TRBJ1-1; D: NA; V: TRBV5-1; size: NA; length: 14; DNA: TGCGCCAGCAGCCTGGGGCCCGGGACCCCTGAAGCTTTCTTT; CDR3: CASSLGPGTPEAFF
J: TRBJ2-7; D: NA; V: TRBV2; size: NA; length: 14; DNA: TGTGCCAGCGGAGTTTCGTCAGCTTCCTACGAGCAGTACTTC; CDR3: CASGVSSASYEQYF
J: TRBJ2-7; D: TRBD1; V: TRBV6-5; size: once; length: 14; DNA: TGTGCCAGCAGTCGGACAGGGCTCACCTACGAGCAGTACTTC; CDR3: CASSRTGLTYEQYF
J: TRBJ2-7; D: TRBD2; V: TRBV2; size: once; length: 15; DNA: TGTGCCAGCAGTTCTAGCGGCCAGAGCTCCTACGAGCAGTACTTC; CDR3: CASSSSGQSSYEQYF
J: TRBJ2-7; D: NA; V: TRBV6-5; size: once; length: 12; DNA: TGTGCCAGTGGCCGGAACCCCGACGAGCAGTACTTC; CDR3: CASGRNPDEQYF
J: TRBJ2-2; D: NA; V: TRBV5-1; size: NA; length: 15; DNA: TGCGCCAGCAGCTCCGGGACGGTACCGCCGGGGGAGCTGTTTTTT; CDR3: CASSSGTVPPGELFF
J: TRBJ1-1; D: NA; V: TRBV5-1; size: once; length: 14; DNA: TGCGCCAGCAGCTTCACAGGGATGAACACTGAAGCTTTCTTT; CDR3: CASSFTGMNTEAFF
J: TRBJ2-3; D: NA; V: TRBV11-2; size: once; length: 16; DNA: TGTGCCAGCAGCTTCGAGGGCGGACTTGGCACAGATACGCAGTATTTT; CDR3: CASSFEGGLGTDTQYF
J: TRBJ1-5; D: NA; V: TRBV5-1; size: NA; length: 13; DNA: TGCGCCAGCAGCGCTGGATCCAATCAGCCCCAGCATTTT; CDR3: CASSAGSNQPQHF
J: TRBJ2-7; D: TRBD2; V: TRBV5-8; size: NA; length: 16; DNA: TGTGCCAGCAGCTTGGTTCGCGGGGGGCTCACCTACGAGCAGTACTTC; CDR3: CASSLVRGGLTYEQYF
J: TRBJ2-3; D: TRBD2; V: TRBV18; size: NA; length: 16; DNA: TGTGCCAGCTCACCGGGGCTAGCGGGAGCTACAGATACGCAGTATTTT; CDR3: CASSPGLAGATDTQYF
J: TRBJ2-1; D: NA; V: TRBV4-1; size: NA; length: 16; DNA: TGCGCCAGCAGCCAAGATGGGCACCAGGGATACAATGAGCAGTTCTTC; CDR3: CASSQDGHQGYNEQFF
J: TRBJ2-3; D: NA; V: TRBV11-2; size: NA; length: 14; DNA: TGTGCCAGCAGCTTAGCCTGGGTACAAGATACGCAGTATTTT; CDR3: CASSLAWVQDTQYF
J: TRBJ2-2; D: TRBD1; V: TRBV4-3; size: NA; length: 17; DNA: TGCGCCAGCAGCCAGATTCAGGGGGCCGGCGGCACCGGGGAGCTGTTTTTT; CDR3: CASSQIQGAGGTGELFF
J: TRBJ2-3; D: NA; V: TRBV7-2; size: NA; length: 14; DNA: TGTGCCAGCAGCGCTACTAGAACCACAGATACGCAGTATTTT; CDR3: CASSATRTTDTQYF
J: TRBJ1-1; D: TRBD1; V: TRBV4-1; size: NA; length: 18; DNA: TGCGCCAGCACCAAGACAGGGGAGATTCAAGCTTGGTTATCTGAAGCTTTCTTT; CDR3: CASTKTGEIQAWLSEAFF
J: TRBJ2-7; D: TRBD2; V: TRBV9; size: NA; length: 14; DNA: TGTGCCAGCAGCCCCCGGACTAGCGGGGGGGAGCAGTACTTC; CDR3: CASSPRTSGGEQYF
J: TRBJ1-6; D: TRBD1; V: TRBV2; size: NA; length: 14; DNA: TGTGCCAGCAGTGCGGGACAGGGTAATTCACCCCTCCACTTT; CDR3: CASSAGQGNSPLHF
J: TRBJ2-1; D: TRBD2; V: TRBV2; size: NA; length: 15; DNA: TGTGCCAGCAGTTCCGGGACTAGCGGGCTTAATGAGCAGTTCTTC; CDR3: CASSSGTSGLNEQFF
J: TRBJ1-6; D: NA; V: TRBV18; size: NA; length: 16; DNA: TGTGCCAGCTCAGAGAACCGGCAGGCCGGCCATTCACCCCTCCACTTT; CDR3: CASSENRQAGHSPLHF
J: TRBJ2-5; D: TRBD2; V: TRBV2; size: NA; length: 15; DNA: TGTGCCGAGGGAGGGAACGGCGGGAGCCAAGAGACCCAGTACTTC; CDR3: CAEGGNGGSQETQYF
J: TRBJ2-5; D: NA; V: TRBV7-9; size: NA; length: 14; DNA: TGTGCCAGCAGCTCCACTAGCTCCTCCGGGACCCAGTACTTC; CDR3: CASSSTSSSGTQYF
J: TRBJ2-7; D: NA; V: TRBV25-1; size: NA; length: 14; DNA: TGTGCCAGCAGTGGGCAGCTAGCAATCTACGAGCAGTACTTC; CDR3: CASSGQLAIYEQYF
J: TRBJ1-2; D: NA; V: TRBV25-1; size: NA; length: 13; DNA: TGTGCCAGCAGTGAGGCCGCATCGTACGGCTACACCTTC; CDR3: CASSEAASYGYTF
J: TRBJ2-7; D: NA; V: TRBV5-1; size: NA; length: 14; DNA: TGCGCCAGCAGCTTGAACGGGAGAGGATACGAGCAGTACTTC; CDR3: CASSLNGRGYEQYF
J: TRBJ2-5; D: NA; V: TRBV7-9; size: NA; length: 17; DNA: TGTGCCAGCAGCTTAGCTGCAAGCGGCACAATGATTGAGACCCAGTACTTC; CDR3: CASSLAASGTMIETQYF
J: TRBJ2-6; D: TRBD2; V: TRBV5-4; size: once; length: 17; DNA: TGTGCCAGCAGCTTGGCCGGGAGGATCTCTGGGGCCAACGTCCTGACTTTC; CDR3: CASSLAGRISGANVLTF
J: TRBJ2-3; D: TRBD2; V: TRBV6-5; size: NA; length: 15; DNA: TGTGCCAGCAGCCCCGGGGGGACTATCACAGATACGCAGTATTTT; CDR3: CASSPGGTITDTQYF
J: TRBJ2-4; D: NA; V: TRBV7-2; size: NA; length: 16; DNA: TGTGCCAGCAGCCCGACAGCCCTGGGGGCCAAAAACATTCAGTACTTC; CDR3: CASSPTALGAKNIQYF
J: TRBJ1-5; D: NA; V: TRBV11-1; size: NA; length: 13; DNA: TGTGCCAGCAGCCGGGACGACGCGGGGCCCCAGCATTTT; CDR3: CASSRDDAGPQHF
J: TRBJ2-1; D: NA; V: TRBV10-3; size: NA; length: 15; DNA: TGTGCCATCAGAGCTACCGGGACTGCTTACAATGAGCAGTTCTTC; CDR3: CAIRATGTAYNEQFF
J: TRBJ1-5; D: NA; V: TRBV7-9; size: NA; length: 15; DNA: TGTGCCAGCAGCTTAGGGGGTAGCAGCAATCAGCCCCAGCATTTT; CDR3: CASSLGGSSNQPQHF
J: TRBJ1-6; D: TRBD1; V: TRBV30; size: NA; length: 14; DNA: TGTGCCTGGACCCCGGGACAGGGACATTCACCCCTCCACTTT; CDR3: CAWTPGQGHSPLHF
J: TRBJ2-7; D: TRBD1; V: TRBV6-1; size: NA; length: 14; DNA: TGTGCCAGCGATGGACAGGGACGACCCTACGAGCAGTACTTC; CDR3: CASDGQGRPYEQYF
J: TRBJ2-5; D: NA; V: TRBV27; size: once; length: 14; DNA: TGTGCCAGCAGTGGCAGGGACTTCCAAGAGACCCAGTACTTC; CDR3: CASSGRDFQETQYF
J: TRBJ1-1; D: NA; V: TRBV5-1; size: once; length: 15; DNA: TGCGCCAGCAGCCCCCGACAAGGCCTCGGCGCTGAAGCTTTCTTT; CDR3: CASSPRQGLGAEAFF